These 29 T cell receptor beta chains originate from one sample sequenced in a study of OX40 agonist ivuxolimab in advanced cancers. The table came from immunoSEQ multiplex PCR; TCRdb's copy has only in-frame clones and leaves some out. The sample yields roughly 150,000 clones, 94% seen once. Here the sequenced sample was CD4+ or CD8+ T cells sorted from blood, taken in a trial of the OX40 agonist ivuxolimab. The receptors stem from an adult with an advanced solid tumor such as melanoma, head and neck, liver or kidney cancer.

The chain couples TRBV5-5 to TRBJ1-5; D gene unclear. Germline-derived CDR1 and CDR2 are SGHKS and YYEKEE (reference sequence). The CDR3 is 16 residues long. Trimming stripped 4 bases from V and 2 bases from J, with 16 bases between. CDR3 protein: CASSPRGLQRNQPQHF. CDR3 nucleotide sequence: TGTGCCAGCAGCCCCCGAGGTCTTCAACGCAATCAGCCCCAGCATTTT. The entire variable domain, with the rest obtained from reference TRBV5-5 and TRBJ1-5, is as follows: DAGVTQSPTHLIKTRGQQVTLRCSPISGHKSVSWYQQVLGQGPQFIFQYYEKEERGRGNFPDRFSARQFPNYSSELNVNALLLGDSALYLCASSPRGLQRNQPQHFGDGTRLSIL.

This chain connects TRBV11-2 to TRBJ1-2, with D unresolved. Per germline, CDR1 SGHAT and CDR2 FQNNGV. V lost 7 bases, J lost 2 bases, and 11 bases lay in between. This CDR3 has 13 residues. The CDR3 protein is CASKPDENYGYTF. The DNA of the CDR3 is TGTGCCAGCAAACCAGACGAGAACTATGGCTACACCTTC.

Remarks on this clone: Other DNA sequences of this sample code for an identical CDR3. This chain uses TRBV18 with TRBJ1-2, with D unclear. Deletions cut 3 bases from V and 3 bases from J, with 5 bases between. From germline, CDR1 is KGHSH and CDR2 LQKENI. The CDR3 loop spans 12 amino acids. This CDR3 is CASSPQDYGYTF. Here the CDR3 DNA reads TGTGCCAGCTCACCGCAGGACTATGGCTACACCTTC.

This chain connects TRBV27 to TRBJ2-1, with D unclear. V was pared by 3 bases and J by 6 bases, with 12 bases between. This CDR3 has 14 amino acids. CDR1 and CDR2 from the germline V gene are MNHEY and SMNVEV (reference sequence). CDR3: CASSFPRAPNEQFF. CDR3 sequence (DNA): TGTGCCAGCAGTTTCCCCCGGGCCCCCAATGAGCAGTTCTTC.

This chain joins TRBV7-2 and TRBJ2-7, with 9 bases fitting TRBD1. This CDR3 is 16 amino acids long. Germline trimming cut 5 bases from V and 5 bases from J; bases unmatched to any gene: 13. Germline V gene lookup returns CDR1 SGHTA and CDR2 FQGNSA. The CDR3: CASSRQAGQGNHEQYF. The CDR3 nucleotides are TGTGCCAGCAGCCGTCAGGCGGGACAGGGCAATCACGAGCAGTACTTC.

The J gene is TRBJ1-1, the V gene TRBV9, with 11 positions matching TRBD1. Trimming took 3 bases from V and 11 from J; bases not matched to a gene: 3. The CDR3 sequence is 12 residues long. Germline CDR1 and CDR2: SGDLS and YYNGEE. The CDR3 loop is CASSADRGRAFF. CDR3 nucleotides: TGTGCCAGCAGCGCGGACAGGGGGCGGGCTTTCTTT.

This sequence joins TRBV7-3 and TRBJ2-7, with D unresolved. Germline CDR1 reads SGHTA; CDR2 reads FQGTGA. V was clipped by 2 bases and J by 3 bases, with 8 bases between them. The CDR3 is 13 amino acids. The CDR3 loop is CASSLGIGYEQYF. CDR3 coding DNA: TGTGCCAGCAGCTTAGGGATAGGCTACGAGCAGTACTTC.

CDR3 nucleotides: TGTGCCAGCAGCCCCTCGGCGGGACAGCGGTACTATGGCTACACCTTC. It is translated as CASSPSAGQRYYGYTF. The V call is TRBV7-9, the J call TRBJ1-2; 7 bases agree with TRBD1. Losses at the gene ends were 5 bases for V and 3 bases for J; bases not matched to a gene: 12. Per the germline V gene, CDR1 is SEHNR and CDR2 is FQNEAQ (reference sequence). This CDR3 region has 16 residues.

The genes are TRBV6-5 and TRBJ2-7; 7 bases are a match to TRBD1. V was clipped by 5 bases and J by 2 bases; unmatched bases: 6. This CDR3 has 14 amino acids. Per the germline V gene, CDR1 is MNHEY and CDR2 is SVGAGI. As DNA, the CDR3 is TGTGCCAGCAGTCTTTACAGGGGAACCTACGAGCAGTACTTC. Its translation is CASSLYRGTYEQYF.

The V call is TRBV9, the J call TRBJ1-4; D is unclear. The germline CDR1 and CDR2 sequences are SGDLS and YYNGEE. V was trimmed by 0 bases and J by 2 bases, leaving 5 bases between them. This CDR3 is built from 14 residues. This chain's CDR3 is CASSVGRTNEKLFF. CDR3 bases: TGTGCCAGCAGCGTAGGGAGGACTAATGAAAAACTGTTTTTT.

This clone was detected a few times. This chain links TRBV5-1 with TRBJ2-7; D is unresolved. The CDR3 is 13 residues long. V gave up 0 bases and J gave up 6 bases, with 10 bases separating them. Germline CDR1 SGHRS, CDR2 YFSETQ. Here the CDR3 reads CASSLGQYSEQYF. The CDR3 nucleotides are TGCGCCAGCAGCTTGGGGCAGTATAGCGAGCAGTACTTC.

The V and J genes are TRBV5-6 and TRBJ2-5, with D perhaps matching TRBD2 (5 bases). The CDR3 length is 13 residues. Germline V gene sequence: CDR1 SGHDT, CDR2 YYEEEE. Trimming left V 0 bases short and J 5 bases short, with 8 bases between. Here the CDR3 DNA reads TGTGCCAGCAGCTTGGCCGGGAAGGAGACCCAGTACTTC. It is translated as CASSLAGKETQYF.

This chain joins TRBV5-1 and TRBJ2-3; maybe TRBD1 (5 bases). Per germline, CDR1 SGHRS and CDR2 YFSETQ. The V end lost 5 bases, the J end lost 4 bases, and 20 bases lay between the germline ends. The CDR3 loop spans 16 amino acids. In DNA form, the CDR3 reads TGCGCCAGCAGGTATCAAATGGCGACAGAGTCAGATACGCAGTATTTT. It translates to CASRYQMATESDTQYF.

The V and J genes are TRBV10-3 and TRBJ2-3; D assignment may be TRBD1 or TRBD2 (5 bases each). The CDR3 consists of 15 residues. Germline V gene sequence: CDR1 ENHRY, CDR2 SYGVKD. Deletions cut 11 bases from V and 5 bases from J, with 23 bases between. The chain's CDR3 is CAPVGERTQGDTQYF. As DNA, the CDR3 is TGTGCCCCGGTGGGGGAGAGGACCCAGGGAGATACGCAGTATTTT.

V and J are TRBV25-1 and TRBJ1-6; D perhaps matches TRBD1 (5 bases). V lost 2 bases and J lost 9, with 14 bases in between. Germline CDR1 reads MGHDK; CDR2 reads SYGVNS. CDR3 length: 15 amino acids. The CDR3 DNA is TGTGCCAGCAGTGAAAGGTGGGGGAAAGCTTCACCCCTCCACTTT. Residues: CASSERWGKASPLHF.

CDR3 sequence reads: CASSPPAGETQYF. CDR3 nucleotides: TGTGCCAGCAGCCCCCCCGCGGGCGAGACCCAGTACTTC. The chain combines TRBV9 with TRBJ2-5; TRBD2 might be the D (5 bases). The germline V and J ends were trimmed by 4 bases and 5 bases, with 12 bases remaining between them. This CDR3 region has 13 residues. CDR1 SGDLS and CDR2 YYNGEE come from the germline V gene.

The chain links TRBV7-8 to TRBJ1-1; a weak D match, TRBD1 (5 bases). Trimming cost V 5 bases and J 3 bases, with 16 bases left between them. The CDR3 sequence is 15 residues long. CDR1 SGHVS and CDR2 FQNEAQ come from the germline V gene. The CDR3 loop is CASSLGTAGYTEAFF. The CDR3 DNA reads as TGTGCCAGCAGCCTCGGGACCGCCGGGTACACTGAAGCTTTCTTT.

The rearrangement joins TRBV10-3 to TRBJ2-2; 10 nucleotides agree with TRBD2. V lost 6 bases, J lost 7 bases, and 5 bases stayed unmatched. Germline V gives CDR1 ENHRY, CDR2 SYGVKD. This CDR3 spans 14 amino acids. CDR3: CAIRASGGDGELFF. In DNA form, the CDR3 reads TGTGCCATCAGGGCTAGCGGGGGTGACGGGGAGCTGTTTTTT.

The chain uses TRBV14 and TRBJ2-3; D possibly matches TRBD1 or TRBD2 (5 bases each). This CDR3 is 18 amino acids long. The germline V gene encodes CDR1 SGHDN and CDR2 FVKESK. Trimming took 3 bases from V and 6 from J, leaving 25 bases between them. The chain's CDR3 is CASSHTEGPPWGWDTQYF. The CDR3 DNA follows: TGTGCCAGCAGCCACACCGAGGGACCCCCCTGGGGTTGGGATACGCAGTATTTT. Supplemented by reference TRBV14 and TRBJ2-3, the full variable domain reads EAGVTQFPSHSVIEKGQTVTLRCDPISGHDNLYWYRRVMGKEIKFLLHFVKESKQDESGMPNNRFLAERTGGTYSTLKVQPAELEDSGVYFCASSHTEGPPWGWDTQYFGPGTRLTVL.

The chain carries TRBV19 and TRBJ2-2; TRBD2 agrees at 8 bases. J was trimmed by 5 bases and V by 4 bases; bases with no gene match: 6. CDR3 length equals 15 residues. Germline lookup yields CDR1 LNHDA and CDR2 SQIVND (reference sequence). The CDR3 reads CASSTIAGRTGELFF. CDR3 DNA: TGTGCCAGTAGTACCATAGCGGGAAGGACCGGGGAGCTGTTTTTT.

This chain uses TRBV11-3 with TRBJ1-1; no clear D. The V gene's germline CDR1 is SGHNT and CDR2 YENEEA. The CDR3 extends over 14 amino acids. V was clipped by 3 bases and J by 3 bases, with 11 bases between them. The DNA of the CDR3 is TGTGCCAGCAGCTTGATGGCCCTGGACACTGAAGCTTTCTTT. This gives the protein CASSLMALDTEAFF.

The V gene is TRBV7-8, the J gene TRBJ2-7; either TRBD1 or TRBD2 may fit D (6 bases each). The CDR3 contains 14 residues. Looked up from germline, CDR1 is SGHVS and CDR2 is FQNEAQ. Deletions cut 2 bases from V and 5 bases from J, with 13 bases between. CDR3 protein: CASSLYGGGHEQYF. The CDR3 DNA follows: TGTGCCAGCAGCTTATATGGAGGGGGGCACGAGCAGTACTTC. Full variable domain (rest looked up from reference TRBV7-8 and TRBJ2-7): GAGVSQSPRYKVAKRGQDVALRCDPISGHVSLFWYQQALGQGPEFLTYFQNEAQLDKSGLPSDRFFAERPEGSVSTLKIQRTQQEDSAVYLCASSLYGGGHEQYFGPGTRLTVT.

Concerning this clone itself: The sample carries other DNA sequences with the same CDR3. The J gene is TRBJ2-5, the V gene TRBV27, with unresolved D. Trimming removed 6 bases from V and 5 bases from J, with 13 bases in between. Germline assignment: CDR1 MNHEY and CDR2 SMNVEV (reference sequence). The CDR3 is 13 amino acids. DNA for the CDR3: TGTGCCAGCAGCCCAAGGGTTCGGGAGACCCAGTACTTC. Protein: CASSPRVRETQYF.

The chain recombines TRBV7-9 with TRBJ2-3, with TRBD2 identical over 8 bases. Germline lookup yields CDR1 SEHNR and CDR2 FQNEAQ (reference sequence). The CDR3 has 13 amino acids. The junction had 6 bases not matched to a gene; V was cut back by 9 bases and J by 4 bases. The CDR3 nucleotides are TGTGCCAGAGCGGGAGTGGCGGCAGATACGCAGTATTTT. As protein: CARAGVAADTQYF.

The chain recombines TRBV4-3 with TRBJ2-4; D call uncertain. The germline CDR1 and CDR2 sequences are LGHNA and YSLEER. Trimming stripped 1 base from V and 1 base from J, with 11 bases between. CDR3 length equals 16 residues. CDR3 region: CASSQVLSGAKNIQYF. As DNA, the CDR3 is TGCGCCAGCAGCCAAGTTTTATCTGGGGCCAAAAACATTCAGTACTTC.

The chain uses TRBV18 and TRBJ1-5; D might be TRBD1 (5 bases). Germline CDR1 and CDR2: KGHSH and LQKENI. V lost 6 bases and J 0 bases, leaving 9 bases between the germline ends. The CDR3 covers 14 residues. The CDR3 DNA reads TGTGCCAGCTCGGAACAGGATAGCAATCAGCCCCAGCATTTT. Protein: CASSEQDSNQPQHF.

The chain has TRBV6-5 and TRBJ1-5; 7 bases line up with TRBD1. Germline CDR1 reads MNHEY; CDR2 reads SVGAGI. This CDR3 has 14 amino acids. V gave up 4 bases and J gave up 7 bases; unmatched junction bases: 7. This CDR3 is CASSFDRVGQPQHF. The CDR3 DNA sequence: TGTGCCAGCAGTTTCGACAGGGTTGGCCAGCCCCAGCATTTT.

The count of this clone is one. The chain uses TRBV7-2 and TRBJ1-5; 7 bases align to TRBD1. The CDR3 spans 15 residues. CDR1 is SGHTA and CDR2 is FQGNSA in the germline V gene. J was trimmed by 11 bases and V by 5 bases; bases with no gene match: 15. The CDR3 bases are TGTGCCAGCAGCCCAGGGGGGACAGCCCCAGGGGCCCAGCATTTT. Amino acids: CASSPGGTAPGAQHF.

The chain has TRBV7-2 and TRBJ2-7; 10 bases are shared with TRBD2. The length of the CDR3 is 16 residues. The ends lost 5 bases at V and 0 bases at J; junction bases unmatched: 7. CDR1 is SGHTA and CDR2 is FQGNSA in the germline V gene. This chain's CDR3 is CASSPSGSLGSYEQYF. CDR3 DNA: TGTGCCAGCAGCCCTAGCGGGAGTCTGGGCTCCTACGAGCAGTACTTC.